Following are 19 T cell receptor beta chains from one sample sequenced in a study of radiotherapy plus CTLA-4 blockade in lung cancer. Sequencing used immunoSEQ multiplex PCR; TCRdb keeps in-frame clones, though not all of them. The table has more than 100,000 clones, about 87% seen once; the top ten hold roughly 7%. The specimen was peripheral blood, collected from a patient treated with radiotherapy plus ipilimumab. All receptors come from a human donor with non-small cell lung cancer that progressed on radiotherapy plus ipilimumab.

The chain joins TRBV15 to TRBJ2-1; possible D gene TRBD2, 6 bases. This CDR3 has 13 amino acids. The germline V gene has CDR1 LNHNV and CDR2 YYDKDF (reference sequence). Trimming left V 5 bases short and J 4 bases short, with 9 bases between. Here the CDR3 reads CATSLADYNEQFF. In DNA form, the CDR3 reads TGTGCCACCAGCTTAGCGGATTACAATGAGCAGTTCTTC.

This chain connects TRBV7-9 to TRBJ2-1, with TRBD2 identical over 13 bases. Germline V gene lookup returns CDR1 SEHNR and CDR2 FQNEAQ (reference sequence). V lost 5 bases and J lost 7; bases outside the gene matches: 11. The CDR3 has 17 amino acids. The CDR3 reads CASSLTSGRVSVNEQFF. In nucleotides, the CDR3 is TGTGCCAGCAGCCTAACTAGCGGGAGGGTATCCGTAAATGAGCAGTTCTTC.

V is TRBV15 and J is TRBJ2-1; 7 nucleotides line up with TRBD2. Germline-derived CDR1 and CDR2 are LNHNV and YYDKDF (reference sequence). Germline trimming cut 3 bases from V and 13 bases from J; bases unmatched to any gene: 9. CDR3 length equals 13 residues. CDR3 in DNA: TGTGCCACCAGCAGGGGTATCCAGGGACTACAGTTCTTC. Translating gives CATSRGIQGLQFF.

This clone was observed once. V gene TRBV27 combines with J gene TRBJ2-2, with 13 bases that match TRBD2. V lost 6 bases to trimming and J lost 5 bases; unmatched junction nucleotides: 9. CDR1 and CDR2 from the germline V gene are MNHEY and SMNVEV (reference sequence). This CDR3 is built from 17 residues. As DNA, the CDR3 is TGTGCCAGCAGCCTCCAAACTAGCGGGAGGGCGACCGGGGAGCTGTTTTTT. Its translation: CASSLQTSGRATGELFF.

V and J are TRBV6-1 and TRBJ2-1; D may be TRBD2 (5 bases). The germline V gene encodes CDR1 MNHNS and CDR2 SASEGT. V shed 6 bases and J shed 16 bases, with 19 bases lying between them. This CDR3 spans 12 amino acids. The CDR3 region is CASSRWESPRFF. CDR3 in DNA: TGTGCCAGCAGCCGATGGGAGTCCCCTCGTTTCTTC.

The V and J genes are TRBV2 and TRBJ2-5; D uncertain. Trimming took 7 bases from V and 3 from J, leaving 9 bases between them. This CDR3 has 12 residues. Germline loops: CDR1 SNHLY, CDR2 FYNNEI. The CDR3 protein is CASTYTKETQYF. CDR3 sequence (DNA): TGTGCCAGCACCTACACAAAAGAGACCCAGTACTTC. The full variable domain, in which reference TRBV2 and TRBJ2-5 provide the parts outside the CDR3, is EPEVTQTPSHQVTQMGQEVILRCVPISNHLYFYWYRQILGQKVEFLVSFYNNEISEKSEIFDDQFSVERPDGSNFTLKIRSTKLEDSAMYFCASTYTKETQYFGPGTRLLVL.

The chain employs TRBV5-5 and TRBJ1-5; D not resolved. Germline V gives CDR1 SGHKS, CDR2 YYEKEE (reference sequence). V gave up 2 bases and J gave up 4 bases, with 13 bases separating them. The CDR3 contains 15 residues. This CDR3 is CASSFSSGGNQPQHF. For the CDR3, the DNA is TGTGCCAGCAGCTTTTCCTCAGGAGGTAATCAGCCCCAGCATTTT. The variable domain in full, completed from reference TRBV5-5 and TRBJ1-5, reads DAGVTQSPTHLIKTRGQQVTLRCSPISGHKSVSWYQQVLGQGPQFIFQYYEKEERGRGNFPDRFSARQFPNYSSELNVNALLLGDSALYLCASSFSSGGNQPQHFGDGTRLSIL.

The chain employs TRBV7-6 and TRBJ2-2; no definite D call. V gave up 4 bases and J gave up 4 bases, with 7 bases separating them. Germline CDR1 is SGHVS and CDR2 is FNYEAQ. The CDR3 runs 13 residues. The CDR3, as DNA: TGTGCCAGCAGCTCCCGACCCACCGGGGAGCTGTTTTTT. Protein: CASSSRPTGELFF. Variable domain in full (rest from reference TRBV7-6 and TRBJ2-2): GAGVSQSPRYKVTKRGQDVALRCDPISGHVSLYWYRQALGQGPEFLTYFNYEAQQDKSGLPNDRFSAERPEGSISTLTIQRTEQRDSAMYRCASSSRPTGELFFGEGSRLTVL.

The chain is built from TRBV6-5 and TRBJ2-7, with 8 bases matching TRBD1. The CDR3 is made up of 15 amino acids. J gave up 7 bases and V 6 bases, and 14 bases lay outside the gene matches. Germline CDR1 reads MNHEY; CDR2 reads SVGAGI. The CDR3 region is CASSAGQGEFGEQYF. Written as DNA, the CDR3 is TGTGCCAGCAGCGCCGGACAGGGTGAATTTGGGGAGCAGTACTTC.

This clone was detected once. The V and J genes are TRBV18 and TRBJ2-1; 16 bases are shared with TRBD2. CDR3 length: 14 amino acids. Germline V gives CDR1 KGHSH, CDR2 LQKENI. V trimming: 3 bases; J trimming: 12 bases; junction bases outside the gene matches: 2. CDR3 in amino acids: CASSPGTSGRAQFF. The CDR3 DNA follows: TGTGCCAGCTCACCTGGGACTAGCGGGAGGGCGCAGTTCTTC.

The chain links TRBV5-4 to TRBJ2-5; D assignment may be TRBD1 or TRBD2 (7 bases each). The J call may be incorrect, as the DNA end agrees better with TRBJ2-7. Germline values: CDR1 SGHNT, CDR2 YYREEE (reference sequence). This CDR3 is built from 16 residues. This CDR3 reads CASSPGGSGLSYEQYF. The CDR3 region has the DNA TGTGCCAGCAGTCCAGGGGGTAGCGGGCTCTCCTACGAGCAGTACTTC.

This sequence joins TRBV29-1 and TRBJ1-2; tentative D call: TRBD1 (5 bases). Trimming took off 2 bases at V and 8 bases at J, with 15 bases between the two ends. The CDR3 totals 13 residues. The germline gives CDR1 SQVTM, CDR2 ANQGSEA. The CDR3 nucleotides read TGCAGCGTTGAACACTCCGGAGGGGCGGGCTACACCTTC. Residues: CSVEHSGGAGYTF.

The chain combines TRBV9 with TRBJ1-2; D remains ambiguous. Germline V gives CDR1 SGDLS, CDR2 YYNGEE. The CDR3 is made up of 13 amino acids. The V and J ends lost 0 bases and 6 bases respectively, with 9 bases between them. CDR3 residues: CASSVVVGDGYTF. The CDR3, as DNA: TGTGCCAGCAGCGTAGTCGTTGGGGATGGCTACACCTTC.

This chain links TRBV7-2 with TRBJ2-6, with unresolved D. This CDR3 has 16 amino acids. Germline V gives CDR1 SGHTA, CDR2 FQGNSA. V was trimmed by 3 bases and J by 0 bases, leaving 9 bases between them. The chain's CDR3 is CASSLVGSSGANVLTF. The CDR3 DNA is TGTGCCAGCAGCTTGGTTGGTAGCTCTGGGGCCAACGTCCTGACTTTC. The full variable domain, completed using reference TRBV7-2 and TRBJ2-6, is GAGVSQSPSNKVTEKGKDVELRCDPISGHTALYWYRQSLGQGLEFLIYFQGNSAPDKSGLPSDRFSAERTGGSVSTLTIQRTQQEDSAVYLCASSLVGSSGANVLTFGAGSRLTVL.

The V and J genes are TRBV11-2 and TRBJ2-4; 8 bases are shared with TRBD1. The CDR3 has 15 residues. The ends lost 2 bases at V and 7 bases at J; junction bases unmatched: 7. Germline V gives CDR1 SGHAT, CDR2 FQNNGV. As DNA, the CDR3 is TGTGCCAGCAGCTTAAGTTCAGGGGGCCGGAACATTCAGTACTTC. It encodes CASSLSSGGRNIQYF.

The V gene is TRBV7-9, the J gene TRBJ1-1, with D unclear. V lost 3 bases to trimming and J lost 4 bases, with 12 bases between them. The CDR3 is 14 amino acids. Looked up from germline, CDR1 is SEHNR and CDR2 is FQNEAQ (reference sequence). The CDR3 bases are TGTGCCAGCAGCTTGGGAGGTTGGGCCACTGAAGCTTTCTTT. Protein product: CASSLGGWATEAFF.

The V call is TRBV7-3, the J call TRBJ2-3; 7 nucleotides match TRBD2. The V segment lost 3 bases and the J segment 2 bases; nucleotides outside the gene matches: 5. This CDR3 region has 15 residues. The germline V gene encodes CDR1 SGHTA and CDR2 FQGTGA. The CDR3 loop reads CASSFGGSATDTQYF. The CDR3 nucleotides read TGTGCCAGCAGCTTCGGCGGGAGTGCCACAGATACGCAGTATTTT.

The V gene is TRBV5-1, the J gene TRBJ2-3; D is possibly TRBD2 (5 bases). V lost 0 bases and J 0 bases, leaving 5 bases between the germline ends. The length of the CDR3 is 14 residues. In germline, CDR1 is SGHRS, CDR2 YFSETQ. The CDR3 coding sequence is TGCGCCAGCAGCTTGGCGGGGAGCACAGATACGCAGTATTTT. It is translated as CASSLAGSTDTQYF.

The CDR3 is CASSLGVGVGSETQYF. CDR3 coding DNA: TGTGCCAGCAGCTTGGGTGTCGGGGTTGGTTCAGAGACCCAGTACTTC. The chain has TRBV11-2 and TRBJ2-5; TRBD2 is a possible D gene (5 bases). There are 16 residues in the CDR3. V lost 3 bases and J lost 4, with 18 bases in between. Germline V gene sequence: CDR1 SGHAT, CDR2 FQNNGV.